This T cell receptor (beta chain) came from a study of regulatory T cells in long-lasting Graves disease. Study background: Graves' patients, newly diagnosed, had taken antithyroid drugs under 3 months.

Investigators prepared the TCR beta libraries by applying iRepertoire HTBI primers and Arm-PCR of CDR3 regions. MiXCR, applied by TCRdb to the multiplex PCR reads, yields one record per CDR3 protein. Found here are a few hundred thousand distinct CDR3 sequences, 14% of them singletons; the top ten hold under 20%. Time point specified: newly diagnosed GD, antithyroid drugs for less than 3 months. The TCR library used RNA extracted from PBMCs. Peripheral blood, at 8.5 to 9 milliliters, went into EDTA tubes. This same sample was also taken into another study, of T cells in Graves' hyperthyroidism and ophthalmopathy.

This sample comprised peripheral blood mononuclear cells (PBMCs), obtained at new diagnosis, from a patient treated with antithyroid drugs. This clonotype was obtained from a woman aged 50 to 60 with Graves disease.

CDR3 DNA sequence: TGTGCCAGCAGTACGGCCGGGGCAAATGAGCAGTTCTTC. It codes for CASSTAGANEQFF. This rearrangement joins TRBV6-1 to TRBJ2-1; either TRBD1 or TRBD2 may fit D (5 bases each). V was trimmed by 5 bases and J by 7 bases, leaving 12 bases between them. The CDR3 covers 13 residues. The germline V gene encodes CDR1 MNHNS and CDR2 SASEGT.